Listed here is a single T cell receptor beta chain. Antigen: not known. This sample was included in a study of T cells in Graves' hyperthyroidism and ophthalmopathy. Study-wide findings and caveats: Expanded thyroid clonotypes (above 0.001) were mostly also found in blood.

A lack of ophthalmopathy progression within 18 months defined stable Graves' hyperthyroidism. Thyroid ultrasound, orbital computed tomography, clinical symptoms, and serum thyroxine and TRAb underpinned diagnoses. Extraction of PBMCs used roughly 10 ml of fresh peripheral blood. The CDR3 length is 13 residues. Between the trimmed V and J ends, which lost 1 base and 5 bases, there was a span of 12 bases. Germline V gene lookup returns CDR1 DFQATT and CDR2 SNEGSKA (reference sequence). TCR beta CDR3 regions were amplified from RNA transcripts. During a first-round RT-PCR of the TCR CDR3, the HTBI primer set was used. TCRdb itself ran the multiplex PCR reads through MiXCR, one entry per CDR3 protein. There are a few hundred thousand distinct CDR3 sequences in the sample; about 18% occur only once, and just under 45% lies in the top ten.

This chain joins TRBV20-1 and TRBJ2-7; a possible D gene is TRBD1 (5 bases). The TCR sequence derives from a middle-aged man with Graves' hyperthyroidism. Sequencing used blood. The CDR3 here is CSARVGAEHEQYF. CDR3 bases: TGCAGTGCTAGAGTTGGGGCAGAACACGAGCAGTACTTC.